The next 3 T cell receptor beta chains were all read from a single sample in a study of blood T cell repertoires in COVID-19. The data were produced by immunoSEQ multiplex PCR, yet TCRdb's version contains in-frame clones alone and is incomplete. The sample shows roughly 39,000 clones, around 87% of them seen only once. Sequencing used peripheral blood. The receptor set was obtained from a man younger than 40 with active or convalescent COVID-19.

The chain joins TRBV19 to TRBJ2-1; 10 nucleotides agree with TRBD1. The germline gives CDR1 LNHDA, CDR2 SQIVND (reference sequence). The trim removed 3 bases at V and 2 bases at J, leaving 1 base unmatched. The CDR3 length is 15 residues. The CDR3: CASSMGTGAYNEQFF. The CDR3 DNA reads as TGTGCCAGTAGTATGGGGACAGGGGCCTACAATGAGCAGTTCTTC.

The chain recombines TRBV27 with TRBJ2-2; possibly TRBD1 for D (5 bases). The germline V and J ends were trimmed by 6 bases and 6 bases, with 8 bases remaining between them. CDR1 is MNHEY and CDR2 is SMNVEV in the germline V gene (reference sequence). The CDR3 is 12 residues long. The CDR3 coding sequence is TGTGCCAGCAGGGTAGGGGCCGGGGAGCTGTTTTTT. This encodes CASRVGAGELFF.

This chain uses TRBV12-3 or TRBV12-4 with TRBJ1-1; 8 nucleotides match TRBD1. Unmatched junction bases numbered 9, after V lost 7 bases and J lost 8 bases. There are 13 residues in the CDR3. The CDR3 is CASTSRGLIEAFF. The DNA of the CDR3 is TGTGCCAGCACCTCCAGGGGGCTCATCGAAGCTTTCTTT.